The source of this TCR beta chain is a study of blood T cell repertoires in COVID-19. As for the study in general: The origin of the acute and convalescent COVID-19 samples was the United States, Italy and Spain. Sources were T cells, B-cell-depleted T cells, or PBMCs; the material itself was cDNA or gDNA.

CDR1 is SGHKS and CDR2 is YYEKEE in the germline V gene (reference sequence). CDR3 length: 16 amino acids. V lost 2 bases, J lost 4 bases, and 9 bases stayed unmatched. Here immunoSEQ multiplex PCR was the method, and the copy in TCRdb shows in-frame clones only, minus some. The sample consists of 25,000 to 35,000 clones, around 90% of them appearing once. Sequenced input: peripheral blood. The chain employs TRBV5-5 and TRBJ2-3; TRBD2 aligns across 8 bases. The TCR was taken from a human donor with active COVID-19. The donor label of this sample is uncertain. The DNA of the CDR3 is TGTGCCAGCAGCTTTGCGGGAGGTATCCCAGCAGATACGCAGTATTTT. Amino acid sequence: CASSFAGGIPADTQYF. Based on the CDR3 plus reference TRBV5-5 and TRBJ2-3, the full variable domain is DAGVTQSPTHLIKTRGQQVTLRCSPISGHKSVSWYQQVLGQGPQFIFQYYEKEERGRGNFPDRFSARQFPNYSSELNVNALLLGDSALYLCASSFAGGIPADTQYFGPGTRLTVL.